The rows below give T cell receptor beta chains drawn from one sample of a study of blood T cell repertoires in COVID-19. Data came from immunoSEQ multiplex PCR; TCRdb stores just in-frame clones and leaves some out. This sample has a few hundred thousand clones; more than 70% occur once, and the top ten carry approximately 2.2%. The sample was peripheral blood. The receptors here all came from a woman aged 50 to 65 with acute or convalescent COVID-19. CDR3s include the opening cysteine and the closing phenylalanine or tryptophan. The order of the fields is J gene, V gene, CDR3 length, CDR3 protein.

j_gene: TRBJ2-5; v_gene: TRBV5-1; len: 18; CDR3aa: CASSLGASGRAVLETQYF
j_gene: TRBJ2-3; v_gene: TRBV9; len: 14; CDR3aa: CASSVVDGTDTQYF
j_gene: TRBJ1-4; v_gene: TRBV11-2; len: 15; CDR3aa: CASSHLGHSNEKLFF
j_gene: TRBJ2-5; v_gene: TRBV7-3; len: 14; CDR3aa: CASSPNAGEKTQYF
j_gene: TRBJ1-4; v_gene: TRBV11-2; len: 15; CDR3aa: CASSRPGTGREKLFF
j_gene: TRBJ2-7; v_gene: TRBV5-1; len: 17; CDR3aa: CASSSGRFSGLSYEQYF
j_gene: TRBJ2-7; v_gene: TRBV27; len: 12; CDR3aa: CASRSLTGEQYF
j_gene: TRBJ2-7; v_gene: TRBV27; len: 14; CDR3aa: CASSLSTGIHEQYF
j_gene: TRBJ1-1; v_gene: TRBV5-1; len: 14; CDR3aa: CASSFGQGMTEAFF
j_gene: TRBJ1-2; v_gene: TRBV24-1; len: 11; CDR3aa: CATWTGVDYTF
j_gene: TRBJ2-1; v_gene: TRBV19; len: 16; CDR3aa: CASSIDGAVAYNEQFF
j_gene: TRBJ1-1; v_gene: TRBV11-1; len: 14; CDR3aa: CASSLGRGMTEAFF
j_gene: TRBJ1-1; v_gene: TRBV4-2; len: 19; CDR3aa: CASSQDPRGLMEGDTEAFF
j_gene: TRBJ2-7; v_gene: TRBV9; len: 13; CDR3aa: CASVRPGSTEQYF
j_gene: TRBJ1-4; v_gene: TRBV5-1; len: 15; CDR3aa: CASSLVTGGSEKLFF
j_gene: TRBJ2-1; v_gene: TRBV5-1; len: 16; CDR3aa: CASSLVGSGTYNEQFF
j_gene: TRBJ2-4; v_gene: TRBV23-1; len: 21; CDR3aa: CASTPLDRGRILGISKNIQYF
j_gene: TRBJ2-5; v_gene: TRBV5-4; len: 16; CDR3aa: CASSTGTALSQETQYF
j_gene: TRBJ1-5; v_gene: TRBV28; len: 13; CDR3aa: CASRRTGVKPQHF
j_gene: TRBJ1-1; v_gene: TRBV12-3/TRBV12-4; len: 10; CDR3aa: CGSGAGEAFF
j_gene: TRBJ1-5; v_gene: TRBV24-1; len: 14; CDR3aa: CATSDWTDNQPQHF
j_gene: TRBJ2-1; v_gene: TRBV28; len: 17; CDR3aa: CASTLPGLAAGSNEQFF
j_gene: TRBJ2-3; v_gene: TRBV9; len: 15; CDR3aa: CASSGGTGYTDTQYF
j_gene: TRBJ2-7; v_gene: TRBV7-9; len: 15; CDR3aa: CASSSGGAADYEQYF
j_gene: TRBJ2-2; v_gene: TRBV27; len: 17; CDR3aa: CASSLLPPQTVPGELFF
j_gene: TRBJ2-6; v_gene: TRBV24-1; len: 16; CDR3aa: CATSVNKGSGANVLTF
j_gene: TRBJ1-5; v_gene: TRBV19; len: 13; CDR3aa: CASSNDRDQPQHF
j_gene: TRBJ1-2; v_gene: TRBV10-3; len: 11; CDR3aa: CARRPVRGYTF
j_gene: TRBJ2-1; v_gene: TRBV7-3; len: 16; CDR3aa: CASSPPPSGRDDEQFF
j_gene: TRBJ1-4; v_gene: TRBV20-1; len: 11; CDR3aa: CSAADMLKLFF
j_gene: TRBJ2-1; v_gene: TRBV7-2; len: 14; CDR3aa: CASSTRTGGNEQFF
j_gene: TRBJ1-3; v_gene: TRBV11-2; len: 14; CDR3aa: CASSLERARNTIYF
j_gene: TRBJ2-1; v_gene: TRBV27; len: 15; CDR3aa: CASCTAGGLYNEQFF
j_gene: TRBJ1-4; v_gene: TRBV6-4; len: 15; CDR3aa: CASSDSGLTNEKLFF
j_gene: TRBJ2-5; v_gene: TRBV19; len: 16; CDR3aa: CASSIREEGGPRAQYF
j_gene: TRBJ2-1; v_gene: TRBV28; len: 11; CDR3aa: CASGLYNEQFF
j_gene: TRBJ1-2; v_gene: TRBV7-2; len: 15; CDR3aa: CASSLGTAANYGYTF
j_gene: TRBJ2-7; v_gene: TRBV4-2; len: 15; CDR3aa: CASSQAGGTTPEQYF
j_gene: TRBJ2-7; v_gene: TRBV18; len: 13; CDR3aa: CASSPGELYEQYF
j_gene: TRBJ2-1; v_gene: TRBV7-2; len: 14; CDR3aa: CASSRDRDANEQFF
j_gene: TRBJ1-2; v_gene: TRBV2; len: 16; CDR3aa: CASSPGTGGLGYGYTF
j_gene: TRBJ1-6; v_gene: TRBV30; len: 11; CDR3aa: CAWSSGTPLHF
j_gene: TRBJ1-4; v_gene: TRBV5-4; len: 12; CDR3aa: CASSSFNEKLFF
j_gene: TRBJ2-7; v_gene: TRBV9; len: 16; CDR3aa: CASSPAHWDSSYEQYF
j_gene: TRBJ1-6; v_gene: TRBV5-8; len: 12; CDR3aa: CASRQRNSPLHF
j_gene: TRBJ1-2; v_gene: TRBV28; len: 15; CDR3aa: CASSLGHFEGTGYTF
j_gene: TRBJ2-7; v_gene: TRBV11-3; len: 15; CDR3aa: CASSPGQGATYEQYF
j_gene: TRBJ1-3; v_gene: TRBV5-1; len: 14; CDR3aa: CASSSTDSGNTIYF
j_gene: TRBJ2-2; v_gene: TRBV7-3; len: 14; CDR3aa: CASSFAGATGELFF
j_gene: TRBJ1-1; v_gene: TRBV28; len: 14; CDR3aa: CASSFDRPNTEAFF
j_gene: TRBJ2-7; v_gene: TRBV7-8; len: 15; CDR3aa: CASSRQGLAVWEQYF
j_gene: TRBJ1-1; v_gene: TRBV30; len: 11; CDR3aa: CAWSWGGPAFF
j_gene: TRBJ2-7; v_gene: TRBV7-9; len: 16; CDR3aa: CASSLRREGPGVEQYF
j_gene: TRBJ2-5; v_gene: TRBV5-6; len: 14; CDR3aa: CASSLPDSQETQYF